The next 16 T cell receptor beta chains were all read from a single sample in a study of T-cell reconstitution after alpha-beta-depleted transplantation in children. Unique molecular identifiers tagged the TCRbeta library. TCRdb reanalysed the PCR reads using MiXCR and keeps one entry per CDR3 protein. The sample has about 360,000 distinct CDR3 sequences, more than 10% seen once. The source was PBMCs, collected from the stem cell graft. The receptor set was obtained from a human donor who donated a stem cell graft to a child with Fanconi anemia.

This clonotype was counted between two and nine times. The V gene is TRBV27, the J gene TRBJ2-7, with TRBD1 matching over 9 bases. Losses at the gene ends were 8 bases for V and 2 bases for J; bases not matched to a gene: 7. This CDR3 contains 14 residues. The germline V gene has CDR1 MNHEY and CDR2 SMNVEV (reference sequence). CDR3 loop: CASRRDRVAYEQYF. CDR3 DNA sequence: TGTGCCAGCCGCCGGGACAGGGTAGCCTACGAGCAGTACTTC.

This clonotype turned up a few times. The rearrangement links TRBV20-1 to TRBJ2-1; possibly TRBD1 for D (6 bases). The germline gives CDR1 DFQATT, CDR2 SNEGSKA (reference sequence). The CDR3 is 15 residues long. The V end was cut by 3 bases, the J end by 0 bases, with 12 bases between. This CDR3 reads CSASQGSISYNEQFF. CDR3 bases: TGCAGTGCTAGTCAGGGGAGCATCTCCTACAATGAGCAGTTCTTC.

The chain joins TRBV5-5 to TRBJ1-3; no firm D call. Trimming cost V 1 base and J 4 bases, with 21 bases left between them. Germline CDR1 SGHKS, CDR2 YYEKEE (reference sequence). This CDR3 has 18 residues. The CDR3 region is CASSLMRVTGSGGNTIYF. CDR3 coding DNA: TGTGCCAGCAGCTTGATGAGGGTCACGGGTAGCGGAGGAAACACCATATATTTT.

This clonotype occurred many times. J is TRBJ2-2 and V is TRBV11-2; D remains ambiguous. Trimming removed 4 bases from V and 2 bases from J, with 8 bases in between. Germline CDR1 and CDR2: SGHAT and FQNNGV. The CDR3 has 14 residues. The CDR3 DNA sequence: TGTGCCAGCAGCTCTGCCGGTAACACCGGGGAGCTGTTTTTT. Translation: CASSSAGNTGELFF.

The rearrangement links TRBV4-3 to TRBJ2-2; D unresolved. V lost 4 bases and J lost 8, with 17 bases in between. CDR3 length equals 15 residues. Germline V gene data show CDR1 as LGHNA and CDR2 as YSLEER. The CDR3 bases are TGCGCCAGCAGCCGGAATCCTCAACCCCCGGGGGAGCTGTTTTTT. This gives the protein CASSRNPQPPGELFF.

This clonotype was found a few times. The J gene is TRBJ1-2, the V gene TRBV2; D is unresolved. V was shortened by 11 bases and J by 6 bases, with 16 bases between the two germline ends. In germline, CDR1 is SNHLY, CDR2 FYNNEI. This CDR3 has 12 amino acids. CDR3 region: CAGLGRDNGYTF. In DNA, the CDR3 is TGTGCCGGTCTTGGACGGGATAATGGCTACACCTTC.

This clonotype was detected many times. The chain is built from TRBV27 and TRBJ1-1; TRBD1 matches at 9 bases. The CDR3 runs to 13 residues. From germline, CDR1 is MNHEY and CDR2 SMNVEV (reference sequence). J lost 7 bases, V lost 5 bases, and 5 bases had no gene match. Here the CDR3 reads CASSVTGGSEAFF. For the CDR3, the DNA is TGTGCCAGCAGTGTCACAGGGGGCAGTGAAGCTTTCTTT.

This clonotype was found many times. The chain combines TRBV5-1 with TRBJ2-1; no reliable D call. CDR3 length: 16 residues. Germline CDR1 SGHRS, CDR2 YFSETQ. Trimming left V 0 bases short and J 0 bases short, with 10 bases between. Here the CDR3 reads CASSLGQLSSYNEQFF. CDR3 DNA sequence: TGCGCCAGCAGCTTGGGCCAGCTGAGCTCCTACAATGAGCAGTTCTTC.

The chain uses TRBV7-9 and TRBJ2-2, with D perhaps matching TRBD1 (5 bases). Trimming removed 3 bases from V and 6 bases from J, with 11 bases in between. This CDR3 is built from 14 residues. Germline CDR1 and CDR2: SEHNR and FQNEAQ (reference sequence). The CDR3 DNA follows: TGTGCCAGCAGCTTTCTAGGGGCTGCCGGGGAGCTGTTTTTT. Protein sequence: CASSFLGAAGELFF.

In its sample, this clonotype was seen a few times. The chain carries TRBV7-9 and TRBJ2-7, with a tentative D call TRBD2 (5 bases). Germline-derived CDR1 and CDR2 are SEHNR and FQNEAQ (reference sequence). V was trimmed by 5 bases and J by 5 bases, leaving 13 bases between them. The CDR3 has 13 amino acids. CDR3 nucleotide sequence: TGTGCCAGCAGCCACGCGGGCGTCAACGAGCAGTACTTC. Translating gives CASSHAGVNEQYF. The full variable domain, completed using reference TRBV7-9 and TRBJ2-7, is DTGVSQNPRHKITKRGQNVTFRCDPISEHNRLYWYRQTLGQGPEFLTYFQNEAQLEKSRLLSDRFSAERPKGSFSTLEIQRTEQGDSAMYLCASSHAGVNEQYFGPGTRLTVT.

The chain recombines TRBV7-6 with TRBJ2-1; 10 bases are a match to TRBD2. This CDR3 spans 21 amino acids. Germline lookup yields CDR1 SGHVS and CDR2 FNYEAQ. The junction had 17 bases not matched to a gene; V was cut back by 3 bases and J by 0 bases. As DNA, the CDR3 is TGTGCCAGCAGCTTTCTTGACTCGTTCCAGCGGGGGGGAGACTCCTACAATGAGCAGTTCTTC. Amino acid sequence: CASSFLDSFQRGGDSYNEQFF.

The V and J genes are TRBV12-3 or TRBV12-4 and TRBJ2-5; D gene ambiguous. This CDR3 is built from 12 residues. The V end lost 1 base, the J end lost 5 bases, and 5 bases lay between the germline ends. The CDR3 spells CASSLGYETQYF. The CDR3 nucleotides read TGTGCCAGCAGTTTAGGGTATGAGACCCAGTACTTC.

In this sample, this clonotype turned up a few times. V is TRBV30 and J is TRBJ1-1, with unresolved D. Trimming shortened V by 4 bases and J by 4 bases, and 10 bases separated the two germline ends. CDR3 length: 12 amino acids. Germline-derived CDR1 and CDR2 are GTSNPN and SVGIG (reference sequence). For the CDR3, the DNA is TGTGCCTGGAAACGGGGTGTCACTGAAGCTTTCTTT. Amino acids: CAWKRGVTEAFF.

This clonotype appeared a few times. The chain has TRBV20-1 and TRBJ2-5; D perhaps matches TRBD2 (5 bases). The germline gives CDR1 DFQATT, CDR2 SNEGSKA (reference sequence). This CDR3 spans 14 amino acids. V lost 5 bases and J lost 2, with 15 bases in between. The CDR3: CSARPGRGQETQYF. The CDR3 coding sequence is TGCAGTGCTCGGCCCGGGCGAGGGCAAGAGACCCAGTACTTC.

This clonotype was counted a few times. The V gene is TRBV20-1, the J gene TRBJ2-1; 8 nucleotides agree with TRBD2. The V gene end was trimmed by 5 bases and the J gene end by 3 bases; junction bases not matched to a gene: 6. The CDR3 runs 14 residues. Germline assignment: CDR1 DFQATT and CDR2 SNEGSKA (reference sequence). This chain's CDR3 is CSAGAGGIYNEQFF. The CDR3 DNA reads TGCAGTGCTGGGGCGGGGGGCATCTACAATGAGCAGTTCTTC.

This clonotype was recorded many times. This chain connects TRBV29-1 to TRBJ1-5; 7 bases match TRBD1. CDR3 length equals 12 residues. J was trimmed by 8 bases and V by 4 bases; bases with no gene match: 5. CDR1 is SQVTM and CDR2 is ANQGSEA in the germline V gene. CDR3 nucleotide sequence: TGCAGCGTTGGACAGGGTCAAGAGCCCCAGCATTTT. Residues: CSVGQGQEPQHF.